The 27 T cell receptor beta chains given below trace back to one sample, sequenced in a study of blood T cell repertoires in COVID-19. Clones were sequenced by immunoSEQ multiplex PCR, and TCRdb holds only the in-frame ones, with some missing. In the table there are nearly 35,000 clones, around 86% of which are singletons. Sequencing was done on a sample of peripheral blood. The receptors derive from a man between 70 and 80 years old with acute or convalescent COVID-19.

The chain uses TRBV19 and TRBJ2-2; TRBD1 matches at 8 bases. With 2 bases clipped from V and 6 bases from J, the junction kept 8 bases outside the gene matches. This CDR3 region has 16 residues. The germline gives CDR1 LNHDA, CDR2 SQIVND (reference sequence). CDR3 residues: CASSITPGGSSGELFF. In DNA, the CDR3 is TGTGCCAGTAGTATAACTCCAGGGGGCTCTTCCGGGGAGCTGTTTTTT.

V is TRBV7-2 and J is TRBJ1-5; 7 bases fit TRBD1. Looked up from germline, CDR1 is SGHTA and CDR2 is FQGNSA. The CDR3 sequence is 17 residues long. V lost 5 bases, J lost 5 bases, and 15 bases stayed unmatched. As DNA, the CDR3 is TGTGCCAGCAGCCCGGAACGAGATCCAACAGGGGATCAGCCCCAGCATTTT. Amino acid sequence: CASSPERDPTGDQPQHF.

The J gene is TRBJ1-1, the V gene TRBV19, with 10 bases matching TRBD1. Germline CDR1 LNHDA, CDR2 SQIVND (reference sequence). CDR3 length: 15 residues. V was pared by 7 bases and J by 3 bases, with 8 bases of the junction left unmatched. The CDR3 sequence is CASNPTGGWYTEAFF. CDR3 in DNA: TGTGCCAGTAATCCGACAGGGGGCTGGTACACTGAAGCTTTCTTT.

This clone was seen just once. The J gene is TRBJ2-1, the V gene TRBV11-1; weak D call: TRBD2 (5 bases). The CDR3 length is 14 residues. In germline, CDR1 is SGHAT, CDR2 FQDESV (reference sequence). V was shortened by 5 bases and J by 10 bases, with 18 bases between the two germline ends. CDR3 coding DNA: TGTGCCAGCAGCCCGCCGGGCACGGGGTACGAGCAGTTCTTC. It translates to CASSPPGTGYEQFF.

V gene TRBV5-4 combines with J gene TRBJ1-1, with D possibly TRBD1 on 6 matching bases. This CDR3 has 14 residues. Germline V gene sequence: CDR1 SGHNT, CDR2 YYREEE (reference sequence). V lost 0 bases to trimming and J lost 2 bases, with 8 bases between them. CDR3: CASSLEGGNTEAFF. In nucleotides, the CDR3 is TGTGCCAGCAGCTTGGAAGGGGGAAACACTGAAGCTTTCTTT.

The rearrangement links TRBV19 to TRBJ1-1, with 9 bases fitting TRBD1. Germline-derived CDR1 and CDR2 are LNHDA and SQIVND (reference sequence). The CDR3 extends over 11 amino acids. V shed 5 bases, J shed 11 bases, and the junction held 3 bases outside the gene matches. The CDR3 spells CASSGTGYAFF. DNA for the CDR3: TGTGCCAGTAGTGGGACAGGGTACGCTTTCTTT.

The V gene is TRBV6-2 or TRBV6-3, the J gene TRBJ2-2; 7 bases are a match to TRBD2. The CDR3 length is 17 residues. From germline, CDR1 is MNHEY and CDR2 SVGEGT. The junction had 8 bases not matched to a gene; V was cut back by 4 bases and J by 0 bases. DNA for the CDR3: TGTGCCAGCAGTTTCACTACGGGAGGCCCGAACACCGGGGAGCTGTTTTTT. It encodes CASSFTTGGPNTGELFF.

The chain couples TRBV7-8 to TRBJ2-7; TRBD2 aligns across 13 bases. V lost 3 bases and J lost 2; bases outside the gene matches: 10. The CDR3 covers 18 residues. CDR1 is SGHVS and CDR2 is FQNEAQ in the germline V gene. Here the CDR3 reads CASSLELAGGPGAYEQYF. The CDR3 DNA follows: TGTGCCAGCAGCTTGGAACTAGCGGGAGGGCCGGGAGCCTACGAGCAGTACTTC.

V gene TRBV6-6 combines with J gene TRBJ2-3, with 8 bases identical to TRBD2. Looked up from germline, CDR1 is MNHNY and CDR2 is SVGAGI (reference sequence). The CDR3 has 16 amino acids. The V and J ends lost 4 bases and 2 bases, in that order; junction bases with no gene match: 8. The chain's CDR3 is CASSLGRGDYTDTQYF. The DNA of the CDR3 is TGTGCCAGCAGTTTGGGGCGGGGGGACTACACAGATACGCAGTATTTT.

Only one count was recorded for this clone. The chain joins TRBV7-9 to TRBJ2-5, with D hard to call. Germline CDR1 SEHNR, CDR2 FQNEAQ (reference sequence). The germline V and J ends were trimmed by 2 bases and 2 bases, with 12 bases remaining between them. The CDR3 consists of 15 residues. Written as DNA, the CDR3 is TGTGCCAGCAGCTTATTAGTTTCCTCGCAAGAGACCCAGTACTTC. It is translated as CASSLLVSSQETQYF.

Written as DNA, the CDR3 is TGTGCCAGCTCACCTTCAGGGTGGGAGACCCAGTACTTC. Protein: CASSPSGWETQYF. The rearrangement uses TRBV18 and TRBJ2-5, with a tentative D call TRBD1 (5 bases). Trimming pared 3 bases from V and 5 bases from J, leaving 10 bases between. This CDR3 region has 13 residues. CDR1 KGHSH and CDR2 LQKENI come from the germline V gene.

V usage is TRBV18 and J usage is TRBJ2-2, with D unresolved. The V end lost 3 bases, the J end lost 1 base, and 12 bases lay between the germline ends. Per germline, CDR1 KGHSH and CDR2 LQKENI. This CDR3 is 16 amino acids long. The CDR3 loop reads CASSPNRIENTGELFF. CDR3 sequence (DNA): TGTGCCAGCTCACCGAACAGAATCGAGAACACCGGGGAGCTGTTTTTT.

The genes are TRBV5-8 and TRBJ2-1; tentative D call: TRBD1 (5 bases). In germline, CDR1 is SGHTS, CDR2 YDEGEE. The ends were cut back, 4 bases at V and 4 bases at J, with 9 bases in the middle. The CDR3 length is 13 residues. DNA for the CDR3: TGTGCCAGCAGCCCGGACACATACAATGAGCAGTTCTTC. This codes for CASSPDTYNEQFF.

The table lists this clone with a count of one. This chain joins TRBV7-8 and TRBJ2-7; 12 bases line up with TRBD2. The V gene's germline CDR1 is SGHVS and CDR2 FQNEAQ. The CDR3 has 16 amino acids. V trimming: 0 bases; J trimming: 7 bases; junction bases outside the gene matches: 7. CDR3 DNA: TGTGCCAGCAGCTTAGCGCATCTAGCGGGGGGGCGAGAGCAGTACTTC. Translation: CASSLAHLAGGREQYF. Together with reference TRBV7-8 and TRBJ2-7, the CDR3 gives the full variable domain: GAGVSQSPRYKVAKRGQDVALRCDPISGHVSLFWYQQALGQGPEFLTYFQNEAQLDKSGLPSDRFFAERPEGSVSTLKIQRTQQEDSAVYLCASSLAHLAGGREQYFGPGTRLTVT.

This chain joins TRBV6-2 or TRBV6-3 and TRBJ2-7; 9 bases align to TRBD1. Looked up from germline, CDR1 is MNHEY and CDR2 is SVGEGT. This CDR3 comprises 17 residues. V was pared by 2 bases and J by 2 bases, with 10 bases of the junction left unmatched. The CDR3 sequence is CASSYTVGTGLTYEQYF. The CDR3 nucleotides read TGTGCCAGCAGTTACACGGTAGGGACAGGGTTGACCTACGAGCAGTACTTC.

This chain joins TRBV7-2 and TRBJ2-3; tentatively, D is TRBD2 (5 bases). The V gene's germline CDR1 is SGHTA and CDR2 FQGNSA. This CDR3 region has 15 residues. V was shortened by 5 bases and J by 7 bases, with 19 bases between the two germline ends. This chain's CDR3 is CASSQRSGSGNTQYF. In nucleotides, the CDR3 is TGTGCCAGCAGCCAGAGGTCCGGATCCGGGAATACGCAGTATTTT.

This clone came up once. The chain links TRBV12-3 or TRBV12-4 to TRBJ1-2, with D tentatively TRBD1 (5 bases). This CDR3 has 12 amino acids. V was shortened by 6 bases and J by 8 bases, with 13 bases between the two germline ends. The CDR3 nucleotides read TGTGCCAGCAGCTTGGGGGGAGGGGGCTACACCTTC. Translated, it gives CASSLGGGGYTF.

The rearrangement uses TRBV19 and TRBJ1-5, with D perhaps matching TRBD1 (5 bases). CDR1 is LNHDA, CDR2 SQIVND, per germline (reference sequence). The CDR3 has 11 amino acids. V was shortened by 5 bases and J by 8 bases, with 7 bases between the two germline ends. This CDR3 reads CASSSGEPQHF. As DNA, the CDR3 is TGTGCCAGTAGTTCGGGGGAGCCCCAGCATTTT.

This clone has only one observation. Here the CDR3 DNA reads TGTGCCAGCAGTTACACGGGACAGTTTTATTCACCCCTCCACTTT. Residues: CASSYTGQFYSPLHF. V gene TRBV27 combines with J gene TRBJ1-6; 7 bases agree with TRBD1. V shed 4 bases, J shed 8 bases, and the junction held 8 bases outside the gene matches. The CDR3 extends over 15 amino acids. Germline lookup yields CDR1 MNHEY and CDR2 SMNVEV (reference sequence).

The CDR3 region has the DNA TGTGCCAGCAGGTACCGGGACAGGGATAACTATGGCTACACCTTC. This translates into CASRYRDRDNYGYTF. J is TRBJ1-2 and V is TRBV6-5; 9 bases agree with TRBD1. This CDR3 comprises 15 residues. Germline V CDR1 and CDR2: MNHEY, SVGAGI. Trimming took 6 bases from V and 1 from J; bases not matched to a gene: 6.

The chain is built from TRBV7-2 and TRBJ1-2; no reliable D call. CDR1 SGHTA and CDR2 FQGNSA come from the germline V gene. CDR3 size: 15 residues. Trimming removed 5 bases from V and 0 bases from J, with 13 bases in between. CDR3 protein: CASSPSSGTNYGYTF. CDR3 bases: TGTGCCAGCAGCCCATCTAGTGGAACTAACTATGGCTACACCTTC.

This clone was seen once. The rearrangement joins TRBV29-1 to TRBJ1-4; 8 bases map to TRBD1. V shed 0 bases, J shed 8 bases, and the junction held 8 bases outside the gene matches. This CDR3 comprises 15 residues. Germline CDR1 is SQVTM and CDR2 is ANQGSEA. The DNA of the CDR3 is TGCAGCGTTGAAGATCGAGGACAGGGTAACGAAAAACTGTTTTTT. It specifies CSVEDRGQGNEKLFF.

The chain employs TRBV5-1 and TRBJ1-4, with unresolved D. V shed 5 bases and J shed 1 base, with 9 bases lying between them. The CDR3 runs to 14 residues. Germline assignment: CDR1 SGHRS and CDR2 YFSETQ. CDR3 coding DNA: TGCGCCAGCAGGCTTGGGCAAACTAATGAAAAACTGTTTTTT. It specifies CASRLGQTNEKLFF.

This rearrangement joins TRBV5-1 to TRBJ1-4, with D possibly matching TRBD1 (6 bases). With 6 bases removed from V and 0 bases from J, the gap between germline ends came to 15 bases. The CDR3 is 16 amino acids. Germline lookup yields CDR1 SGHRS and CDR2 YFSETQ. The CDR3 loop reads CASTEQGPATNEKLFF. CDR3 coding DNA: TGCGCCAGCACCGAACAGGGCCCGGCAACTAATGAAAAACTGTTTTTT.

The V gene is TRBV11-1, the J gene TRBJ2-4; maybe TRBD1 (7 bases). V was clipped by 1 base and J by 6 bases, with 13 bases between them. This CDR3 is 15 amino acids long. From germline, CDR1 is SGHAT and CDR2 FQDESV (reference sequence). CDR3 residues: CASSLEAGGRNIQYF. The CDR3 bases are TGTGCCAGCAGCTTAGAGGCAGGGGGGAGAAACATTCAGTACTTC.

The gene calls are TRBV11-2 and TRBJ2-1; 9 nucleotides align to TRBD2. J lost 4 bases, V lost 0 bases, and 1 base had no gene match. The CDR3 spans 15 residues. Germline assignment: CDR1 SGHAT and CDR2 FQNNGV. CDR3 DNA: TGTGCCAGCAGCTTAGATAGCGGGAGATACAATGAGCAGTTCTTC. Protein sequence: CASSLDSGRYNEQFF.

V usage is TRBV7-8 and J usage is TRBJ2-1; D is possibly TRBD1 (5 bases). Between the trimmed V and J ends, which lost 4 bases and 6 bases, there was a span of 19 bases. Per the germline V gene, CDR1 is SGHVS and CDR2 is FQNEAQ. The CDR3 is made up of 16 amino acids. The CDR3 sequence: CASSWVWAGLSNEQFF. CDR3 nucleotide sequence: TGTGCCAGCAGCTGGGTTTGGGCAGGGTTAAGCAATGAGCAGTTCTTC.